This T cell receptor (beta chain) was profiled in a study of blood T cell repertoires in COVID-19. The CDR3 is 18 residues long. After removal of 1 base from V and 0 bases from J, the junction contained 8 bases not matched to a gene. The germline V gene encodes CDR1 SGHNT and CDR2 YYREEE (reference sequence). The assay was immunoSEQ multiplex PCR, and TCRdb's table has in-frame clones only and misses some. This table holds some 100,000 clones, 85% to 90% found once. This TCR was recovered from a man aged 45-65 years with COVID-19, enrolled during active disease. The V gene is TRBV5-4, the J gene TRBJ2-5; TRBD2 agrees at 11 bases. Sequenced material: peripheral blood. CDR3 nucleotide sequence: TGTGCCAGCAGCTTGTTTAGCGGGGGGGCCCTGTACCAAGAGACCCAGTACTTC. Protein product: CASSLFSGGALYQETQYF.